A selection of T cell receptor beta chains follows, all from one sample in a study of OX40 agonist ivuxolimab in advanced cancers. The table came from immunoSEQ multiplex PCR; TCRdb's copy has only in-frame clones and leaves some out. The sample lists about 69,000 clones; around 91% were seen once. Sequencing used CD4+ or CD8+ T cells sorted from blood, obtained in a trial of the OX40 agonist ivuxolimab. All receptors come from an adult with an advanced solid tumor such as melanoma, head and neck, liver or kidney cancer. Both conserved end residues are part of each CDR3. A D gene is named only where the DNA matches it firmly. Not all rows give a size; the values are once, few, many and, for expanded clones, a class.

clone size,D gene,V gene,J gene,CDR3 DNA,CDR3 protein
.,.,TRBV19,TRBJ2-7,TGTGCCAGTAGTGTCTCCACAGCCTACGAGCAGTACTTC,CASSVSTAYEQYF
.,.,TRBV4-3,TRBJ2-7,TGCGCCAGCAGCCAAGAAGAGGTCTCGGGCTACGAGCAGTACTTC,CASSQEEVSGYEQYF
.,.,TRBV6-5,TRBJ2-7,TGTGCCAGGGGACCCCCCAGCACCTACGAGCAGTACTTC,CARGPPSTYEQYF
.,.,TRBV28,TRBJ2-7,TGTGCCAGCAGCAGGTACAGCGGCCTCTTTGAGCAGTACTTC,CASSRYSGLFEQYF
.,.,TRBV30,TRBJ2-1,TGTGCCTGGGCGGACTACTCTGGGAGGAAGTCCTACAATGAGCAGTTCTTC,CAWADYSGRKSYNEQFF
.,TRBD2,TRBV5-1,TRBJ2-5,TGCGCCAGCAGCCCCGGACTAGCGGGAGTGGAGACCCAGTACTTC,CASSPGLAGVETQYF
.,.,TRBV7-8,TRBJ2-1,TGTGCCAGCAGCTTAGCCGAGGCCTACAATGAGCAGTTCTTC,CASSLAEAYNEQFF
.,.,TRBV19,TRBJ1-5,TGTGCCAGTACTAGCCGCGGACCAAGCAATCAGCCCCAGCATTTT,CASTSRGPSNQPQHF
once,.,TRBV28,TRBJ2-7,TGTGCCAGCAGTTCCACCCCTCCAGGGAGCTCCTACGAGCAGTACTTC,CASSSTPPGSSYEQYF
.,.,TRBV28,TRBJ1-2,TGTGCCAGCAACGTACAGACTAACTATGGCTACACCTTC,CASNVQTNYGYTF
.,.,TRBV7-2,TRBJ2-2,TGTGCCAGCAGCCTAAACCAGGGATCTTCGACCGGGGAGCTGTTTTTT,CASSLNQGSSTGELFF
.,TRBD1,TRBV6-5,TRBJ1-5,TGTGCCAGCAGTACAGGGGGCCGCAATCAGCCCCAGCATTTT,CASSTGGRNQPQHF
.,.,TRBV5-1,TRBJ2-2,TGCGCCAGCAGTGTGAGGGGGACAAACACCGGGGAGCTGTTTTTT,CASSVRGTNTGELFF
.,TRBD1,TRBV7-8,TRBJ2-2,TGTGCCAGCAGCTCCGGGACAGTAACCGGGGAGCTGTTTTTT,CASSSGTVTGELFF
.,.,TRBV7-6,TRBJ2-1,TGTGCCAGCAGCTTAAAGGATCCCAAGACACCAATCAATGAGCAGTTCTTC,CASSLKDPKTPINEQFF
.,.,TRBV18,TRBJ2-7,TGTGCCAGCTCACCCAGAGCCAAAGCCTACGAGCAGTACTTC,CASSPRAKAYEQYF
.,TRBD2,TRBV4-2,TRBJ2-3,TGTGCCAGCAGCCACCCGCGGGGGGGTGATACGCAGTATTTT,CASSHPRGGDTQYF
.,TRBD1,TRBV20-1,TRBJ1-2,TGCAGTGCCACAGGGGTCGGCGGCTACACCTTC,CSATGVGGYTF
.,.,TRBV7-8,TRBJ1-1,TGTGCCAGCAGCTTAGGCAGGGCGAACACTGAAGCTTTCTTT,CASSLGRANTEAFF
.,TRBD2,TRBV15,TRBJ2-7,TGTGCCACCAGCAGACGGGAGGGAGGTGAGCAGTACTTC,CATSRREGGEQYF
.,.,TRBV2,TRBJ2-3,TGTGCCAGCAGTCCCCGGGCAGATACGCAGTATTTT,CASSPRADTQYF
once,TRBD2,TRBV7-3,TRBJ2-2,TGTGCCAGCAGCTTACGCGGGGGAGGGGAGCTGTTTTTT,CASSLRGGGELFF
.,TRBD2,TRBV5-1,TRBJ2-7,TGCGCCAGCAGCTTGGGGGCTAGCGGGGTAACCTACGAGCAGTACTTC,CASSLGASGVTYEQYF
.,TRBD2,TRBV11-2,TRBJ2-7,TGTGCCAGCAGCTCTGTGAGCGGGAGGTTCCACGAGCAGTACTTC,CASSSVSGRFHEQYF